Each of the 18 T cell receptor beta chains below was sequenced from the same sample in a study of blood T cell repertoires in COVID-19. Some clones are missing from TCRdb's copy, which holds only in-frame ones; the method was immunoSEQ multiplex PCR. Among nearly 350,000 clones listed, around 91% were seen once. Sequencing was performed on peripheral blood. These receptors all come from a young woman who had recovered from COVID-19.

The CDR3 DNA reads as TGCGCCAGCAGCCTCAGGGGTCCCAATGAGCAGTTCTTC. It encodes CASSLRGPNEQFF. The genes are TRBV4-3 and TRBJ2-1; D may be TRBD1 (6 bases). The CDR3 has 13 residues. V lost 4 bases and J lost 6, with 10 bases in between. Germline CDR1 LGHNA, CDR2 YSLEER.

This rearrangement joins TRBV6-2 or TRBV6-3 to TRBJ2-7, with TRBD2 matching 7 bases. The CDR3 runs 16 residues. CDR1 MNHEY and CDR2 SVGEGT come from the germline V gene. With V trimmed by 4 bases and J by 2 bases, 11 bases remained unmatched. In DNA, the CDR3 is TGTGCCAGCAGTTCCTCCCCGGGCGGGACTACCTACGAGCAGTACGTC. Protein sequence: CASSSSPGGTTYEQYV.

The chain has TRBV7-2 and TRBJ2-3, with 16 bases lining up with TRBD2. CDR3 length equals 17 residues. Germline lookup yields CDR1 SGHTA and CDR2 FQGNSA. The junction had 8 bases not matched to a gene; V was cut back by 5 bases and J by 6 bases. The CDR3 region has the DNA TGTGCCAGCAGCCCGGGACTAGCGGGAGGGCCGAGGGATACGCAGTATTTT. As protein: CASSPGLAGGPRDTQYF. Drawing the rest from reference TRBV7-2 and TRBJ2-3, the complete variable domain is GAGVSQSPSNKVTEKGKDVELRCDPISGHTALYWYRQSLGQGLEFLIYFQGNSAPDKSGLPSDRFSAERTGGSVSTLTIQRTQQEDSAVYLCASSPGLAGGPRDTQYFGPGTRLTVL.

The chain joins TRBV4-1 to TRBJ2-5; TRBD1 matches 7 bases. The CDR3 spans 14 residues. Germline values: CDR1 MGHRA, CDR2 YSYEKL. Trimming cost V 0 bases and J 3 bases; bases outside gene matches: 1. The CDR3 sequence: CASSQDQGEETQYF. DNA for the CDR3: TGCGCCAGCAGCCAAGATCAGGGGGAAGAGACCCAGTACTTC.

J is TRBJ2-3 and V is TRBV3-1 (or the pseudogene TRBV3-2), with D unresolved. Germline V gives CDR1 LGHDT, CDR2 YNNKEL (reference sequence). CDR3 length: 16 amino acids. Deletions cut 1 base from V and 6 bases from J, with 17 bases between. The CDR3 DNA reads TGTGCCAGCAGCCAAGGAGTCAACCAGGTTGTTGATACGCAGTATTTT. Encoded protein: CASSQGVNQVVDTQYF.

The rearrangement joins TRBV30 to TRBJ2-3; 7 nucleotides agree with TRBD2. Germline CDR1 is GTSNPN and CDR2 is SVGIG (reference sequence). This CDR3 is 16 amino acids long. With V trimmed by 0 bases and J by 1 base, 7 bases remained unmatched. CDR3 sequence reads: CAWSVGGRAGTDTQYF. CDR3 in DNA: TGTGCCTGGAGTGTGGGAGGGAGGGCCGGCACAGATACGCAGTATTTT.

This sequence joins TRBV30 and TRBJ1-1; no clear D gene. Germline V lookup: CDR1 GTSNPN, CDR2 SVGIG (reference sequence). This CDR3 is built from 14 residues. Trimming cost V 2 bases and J 6 bases, with 16 bases left between them. The DNA of the CDR3 is TGTGCCTGGAGTTTTGACTCCTTGGTCGCTGAAGCTTTCTTT. Translated: CAWSFDSLVAEAFF.

Written as DNA, the CDR3 is TGTGCCAGCAGTGATCAGGGGGGTTCCTACAATGAGCAGTTCTTC. The encoded protein is CASSDQGGSYNEQFF. V is TRBV2 and J is TRBJ2-1, with a weak D call TRBD1 (7 bases). Germline loops: CDR1 SNHLY, CDR2 FYNNEI. V gave up 3 bases and J gave up 1 base, with 10 bases separating them. The CDR3 has 15 residues.

This chain links TRBV7-2 with TRBJ2-3; 7 positions match TRBD2. Germline V CDR1 and CDR2: SGHTA, FQGNSA. The CDR3 sequence is 15 residues long. Trimming took 7 bases from V and 6 from J; bases not matched to a gene: 13. Written as DNA, the CDR3 is TGTGCCAGCAAGAATCGGGGAGGGTCGAGGGATACGCAGTATTTT. This translates into CASKNRGGSRDTQYF.

The chain combines TRBV30 with TRBJ2-2; D remains unclear. Germline CDR1 and CDR2: GTSNPN and SVGIG (reference sequence). V lost 4 bases, J lost 1 base, and 4 bases lay in between. This CDR3 is built from 12 residues. The CDR3 loop reads CAWTVNTGELFF. The DNA for the CDR3 is TGTGCCTGGACGGTGAACACCGGGGAGCTGTTTTTT.

The genes are TRBV9 and TRBJ1-4; D may be TRBD1 (5 bases). The V gene lost 4 bases and the J gene lost 7 bases, with 14 bases spanning the gap. Germline-derived CDR1 and CDR2 are SGDLS and YYNGEE. The CDR3 is made up of 14 amino acids. The CDR3 region has the DNA TGTGCCAGCAGCCCGCGGGGGGAGAGTGAAAAACTGTTTTTT. Protein: CASSPRGESEKLFF.

The rearrangement links TRBV4-3 to TRBJ1-5; D not resolved. The CDR3 spans 15 residues. CDR1 is LGHNA and CDR2 is YSLEER in the germline V gene. The V gene lost 1 base and the J gene lost 7 bases, with 14 bases spanning the gap. CDR3 in DNA: TGCGCCAGCAGCCAAGGGGTCCAATTGGAGCAGCCCCAGCATTTT. Protein sequence: CASSQGVQLEQPQHF.

The chain uses TRBV19 and TRBJ2-2; 8 nucleotides align to TRBD2. This CDR3 comprises 15 residues. Germline V lookup: CDR1 LNHDA, CDR2 SQIVND (reference sequence). V trimming: 0 bases; J trimming: 7 bases; junction bases outside the gene matches: 4. The chain's CDR3 is CASSIERTSNGELFF. In DNA form, the CDR3 reads TGTGCCAGTAGTATAGAAAGGACTAGCAACGGGGAGCTGTTTTTT.

The rearrangement links TRBV7-2 to TRBJ2-3, with 11 nucleotides matching TRBD2. The V and J ends lost 5 bases and 0 bases, in that order; junction bases with no gene match: 13. The CDR3 sequence is 19 residues long. The germline gives CDR1 SGHTA, CDR2 FQGNSA. CDR3 residues: CASSGRGLADYPSTDTQYF. CDR3 coding DNA: TGTGCCAGCAGCGGTAGGGGACTAGCGGACTACCCCAGCACAGATACGCAGTATTTT. The variable domain in full, with the rest retrieved from reference TRBV7-2 and TRBJ2-3, is GAGVSQSPSNKVTEKGKDVELRCDPISGHTALYWYRQSLGQGLEFLIYFQGNSAPDKSGLPSDRFSAERTGGSVSTLTIQRTQQEDSAVYLCASSGRGLADYPSTDTQYFGPGTRLTVL.

The chain is built from TRBV5-5 and TRBJ1-4; the D gene is possibly TRBD1 (6 bases). Germline-derived CDR1 and CDR2 are SGHKS and YYEKEE (reference sequence). With 4 bases removed from V and 3 bases from J, the gap between germline ends came to 19 bases. CDR3 length: 17 residues. CDR3 residues: CASSISGTLISNEKLFF. The DNA for the CDR3 is TGTGCCAGCAGCATATCCGGGACATTAATATCTAATGAAAAACTGTTTTTT. The entire variable domain, with the rest obtained from reference TRBV5-5 and TRBJ1-4, is as follows: DAGVTQSPTHLIKTRGQQVTLRCSPISGHKSVSWYQQVLGQGPQFIFQYYEKEERGRGNFPDRFSARQFPNYSSELNVNALLLGDSALYLCASSISGTLISNEKLFFGSGTQLSVL.

This clone has a handful of counts. The chain employs TRBV28 and TRBJ1-2, with TRBD1 identical over 12 bases. Per germline, CDR1 MDHEN and CDR2 SYDVKM. The CDR3 loop spans 14 amino acids. V lost 5 bases to trimming and J lost 8 bases; unmatched junction nucleotides: 6. CDR3 DNA sequence: TGTGCCAGCAGTGTGGGACAGGGGGCTCTCGGCTACACCTTC. Translating it yields CASSVGQGALGYTF.

This clone came up once. The rearrangement links TRBV18 to TRBJ2-7; 8 nucleotides align to TRBD1. The CDR3 covers 14 residues. Trimming cost V 5 bases and J 1 base; bases outside gene matches: 4. CDR1 and CDR2 (germline): KGHSH, LQKENI. CDR3 region: CASSKGQESYEQYV. The CDR3 coding sequence is TGTGCCAGCTCAAAGGGACAGGAGTCCTACGAGCAGTACGTC.

The chain has TRBV6-2 or TRBV6-3 and TRBJ1-2; perhaps TRBD1 as D (5 bases). The CDR3 loop spans 17 amino acids. Deletions cut 0 bases from V and 0 bases from J, with 14 bases between. CDR1 and CDR2 from the germline V gene are MNHEY and SVGEGT. This CDR3 reads CASSYSPSGKTNYGYTF. The CDR3 coding sequence is TGTGCCAGCAGTTACTCGCCCTCAGGGAAAACTAACTATGGCTACACCTTC.